The entry that follows covers one T cell receptor beta chain sequence. Antigen: not known. The data belong to a study of identical twins. Findings and limits, study-wide: The study found weaker excess twin sharing in beta out-of-frame sequences. Compared with unrelated sharing, twin-shared out-of-frame alpha sequences had more low-probability sequences.

Trimming took off 2 bases at V and 0 bases at J, with 11 bases between the two ends. The CDR3 has 16 residues. Germline values: CDR1 SGHVS, CDR2 FQNEAQ. TCRdb re-analysed the 5' RACE reads in MiXCR, keeping a single row per CDR3 protein. Seen here are 520,000 or so distinct CDR3 sequences, 22% observed once, and the top ten hold under 0.95%. The same sample was also used in a study of T cells expressing NK-cell markers. From that report: Seven HCMV-seropositive donors and one seronegative donor made up the eight sequenced donors. Unclear, still, was the HCMV specificity of the expanded NKG2C+ T cell clones.

This TCR derives from a woman aged 18 to 35 in good health. The sequenced sample was CD4+ T cells sorted from blood. The chain combines TRBV7-8 with TRBJ2-1; weak D call: TRBD2 (5 bases). In DNA form, the CDR3 reads TGTGCCAGCAGCTTACCTGGACTGGGCTCCTACAATGAGCAGTTCTTC. Its protein is CASSLPGLGSYNEQFF.